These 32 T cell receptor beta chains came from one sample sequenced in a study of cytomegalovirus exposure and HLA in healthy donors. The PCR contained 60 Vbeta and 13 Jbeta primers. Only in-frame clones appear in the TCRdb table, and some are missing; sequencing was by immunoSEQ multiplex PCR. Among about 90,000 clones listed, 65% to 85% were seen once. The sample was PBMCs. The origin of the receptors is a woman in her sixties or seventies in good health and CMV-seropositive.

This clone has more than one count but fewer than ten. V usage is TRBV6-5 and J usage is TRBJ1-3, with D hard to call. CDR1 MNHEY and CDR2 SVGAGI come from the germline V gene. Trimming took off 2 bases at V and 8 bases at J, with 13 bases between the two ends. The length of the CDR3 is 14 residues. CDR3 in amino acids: CASSYLALTDTIYF. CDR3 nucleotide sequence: TGTGCCAGCAGTTACCTGGCATTGACTGACACCATATATTTT.

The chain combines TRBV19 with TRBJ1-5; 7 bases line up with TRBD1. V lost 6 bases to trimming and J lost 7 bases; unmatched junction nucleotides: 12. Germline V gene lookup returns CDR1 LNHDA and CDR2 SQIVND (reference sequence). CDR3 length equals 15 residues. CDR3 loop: CASRGRGRQGQPQHF. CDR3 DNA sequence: TGTGCCAGTAGAGGCAGGGGCAGACAGGGACAGCCCCAGCATTTT.

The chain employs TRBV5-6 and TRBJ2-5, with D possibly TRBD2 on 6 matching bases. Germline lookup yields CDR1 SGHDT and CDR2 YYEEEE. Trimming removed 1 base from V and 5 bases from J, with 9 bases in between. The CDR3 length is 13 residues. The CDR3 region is CASSLRGRETQYF. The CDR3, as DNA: TGTGCCAGCAGCTTGCGAGGGAGGGAGACCCAGTACTTC.

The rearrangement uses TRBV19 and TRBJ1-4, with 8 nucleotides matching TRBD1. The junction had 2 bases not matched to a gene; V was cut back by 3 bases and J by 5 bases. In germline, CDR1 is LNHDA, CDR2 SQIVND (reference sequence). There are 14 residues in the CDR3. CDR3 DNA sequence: TGTGCCAGTAGTATCAGGGGGCGGAATGAAAAACTGTTTTTT. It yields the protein CASSIRGRNEKLFF.

The CDR3 is CASSLARDINRNTGELFF. In DNA, the CDR3 is TGTGCCAGCAGCTTAGCCAGGGACATAAACAGAAACACCGGGGAGCTGTTTTTT. The chain combines TRBV7-8 with TRBJ2-2; a possible D gene is TRBD1 (6 bases). Germline V gene lookup returns CDR1 SGHVS and CDR2 FQNEAQ. This CDR3 has 18 residues. The V gene lost 0 bases and the J gene lost 2 bases, with 16 bases spanning the gap.

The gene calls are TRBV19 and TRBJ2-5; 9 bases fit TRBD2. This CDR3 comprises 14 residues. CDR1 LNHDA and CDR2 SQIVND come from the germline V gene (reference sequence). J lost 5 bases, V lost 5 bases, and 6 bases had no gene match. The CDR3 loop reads CASSAASGIETQYF. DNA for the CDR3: TGTGCCAGTAGTGCGGCTAGCGGGATCGAGACCCAGTACTTC. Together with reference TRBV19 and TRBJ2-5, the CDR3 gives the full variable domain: DGGITQSPKYLFRKEGQNVTLSCEQNLNHDAMYWYRQDPGQGLRLIYYSQIVNDFQKGDIAEGYSVSREKKESFPLTVTSAQKNPTAFYLCASSAASGIETQYFGPGTRLLVL.

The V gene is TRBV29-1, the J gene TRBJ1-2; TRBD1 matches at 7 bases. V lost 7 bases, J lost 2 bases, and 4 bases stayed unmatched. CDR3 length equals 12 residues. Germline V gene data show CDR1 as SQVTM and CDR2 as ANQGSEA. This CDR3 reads CSAEDRNYGYTF. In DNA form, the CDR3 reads TGCAGCGCCGAGGACAGGAACTATGGCTACACCTTC.

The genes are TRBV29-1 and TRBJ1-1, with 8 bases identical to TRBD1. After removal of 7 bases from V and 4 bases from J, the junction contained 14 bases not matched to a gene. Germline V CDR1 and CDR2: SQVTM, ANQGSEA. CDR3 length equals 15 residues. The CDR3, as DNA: TGCAGCGGACTCGGACAGGGTGGGGTGCGCACTGAAGCTTTCTTT. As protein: CSGLGQGGVRTEAFF.

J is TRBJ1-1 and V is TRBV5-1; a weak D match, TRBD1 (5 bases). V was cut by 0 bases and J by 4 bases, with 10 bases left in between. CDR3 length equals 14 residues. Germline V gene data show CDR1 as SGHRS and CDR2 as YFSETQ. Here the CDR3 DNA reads TGCGCCAGCAGCTTGGCAGGGAAGAGCACTGAAGCTTTCTTT. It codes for CASSLAGKSTEAFF.

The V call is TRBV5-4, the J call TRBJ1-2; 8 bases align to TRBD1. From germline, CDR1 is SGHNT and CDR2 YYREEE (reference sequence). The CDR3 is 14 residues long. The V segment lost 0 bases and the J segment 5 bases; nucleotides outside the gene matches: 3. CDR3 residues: CASSLDQGAYGYTF. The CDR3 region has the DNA TGTGCCAGCAGCTTGGATCAGGGGGCGTATGGCTACACCTTC.

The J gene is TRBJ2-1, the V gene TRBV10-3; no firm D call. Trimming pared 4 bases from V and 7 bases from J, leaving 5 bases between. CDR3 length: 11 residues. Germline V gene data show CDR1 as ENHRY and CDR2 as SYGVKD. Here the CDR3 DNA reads TGTGCCATCAGTGCTTTGAATGAGCAGTTCTTC. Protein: CAISALNEQFF.

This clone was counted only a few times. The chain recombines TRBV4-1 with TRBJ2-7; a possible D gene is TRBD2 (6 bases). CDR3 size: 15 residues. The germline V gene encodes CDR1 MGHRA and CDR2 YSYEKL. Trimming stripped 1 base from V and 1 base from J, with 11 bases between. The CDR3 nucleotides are TGCGCCAGCAGCCAAGTAGGAGGGAGTTCCTACGAGCAGTACTTC. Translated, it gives CASSQVGGSSYEQYF.

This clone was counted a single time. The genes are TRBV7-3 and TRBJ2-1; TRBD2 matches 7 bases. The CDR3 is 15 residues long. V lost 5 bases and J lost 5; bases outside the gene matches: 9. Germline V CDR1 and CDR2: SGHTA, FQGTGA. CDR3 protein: CASSPVREANNEQFF. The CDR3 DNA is TGTGCCAGCAGCCCAGTCCGGGAGGCCAACAATGAGCAGTTCTTC. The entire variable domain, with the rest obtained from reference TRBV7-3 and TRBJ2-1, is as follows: GAGVSQTPSNKVTEKGKYVELRCDPISGHTALYWYRQSLGQGPEFLIYFQGTGAADDSGLPNDRFFAVRPEGSVSTLKIQRTERGDSAVYLCASSPVREANNEQFFGPGTRLTVL.

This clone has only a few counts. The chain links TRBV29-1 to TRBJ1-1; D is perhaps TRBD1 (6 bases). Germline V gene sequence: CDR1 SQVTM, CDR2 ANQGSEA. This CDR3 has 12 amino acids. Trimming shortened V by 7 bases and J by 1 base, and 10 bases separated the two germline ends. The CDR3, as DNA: TGCAGCGGTAGGGACACGAACACTGAAGCTTTCTTT. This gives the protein CSGRDTNTEAFF.

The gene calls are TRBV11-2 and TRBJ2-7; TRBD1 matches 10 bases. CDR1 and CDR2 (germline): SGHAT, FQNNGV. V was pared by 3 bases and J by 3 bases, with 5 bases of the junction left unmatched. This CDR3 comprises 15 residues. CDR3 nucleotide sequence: TGTGCCAGCAGCTTGGGACAGGGGTTTTACTACGAGCAGTACTTC. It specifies CASSLGQGFYYEQYF. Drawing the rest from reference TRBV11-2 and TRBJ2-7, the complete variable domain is EAGVAQSPRYKIIEKRQSVAFWCNPISGHATLYWYQQILGQGPKLLIQFQNNGVVDDSQLPKDRFSAERLKGVDSTLKIQPAKLEDSAVYLCASSLGQGFYYEQYFGPGTRLTVT.

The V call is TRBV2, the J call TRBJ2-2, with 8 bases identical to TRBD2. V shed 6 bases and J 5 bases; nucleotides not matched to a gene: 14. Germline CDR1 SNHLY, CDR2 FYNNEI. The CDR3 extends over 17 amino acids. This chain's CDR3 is CASSALWGSGITGELFF. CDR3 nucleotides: TGTGCCAGCAGCGCTCTATGGGGTAGCGGGATAACCGGGGAGCTGTTTTTT.

The CDR3 DNA sequence: TGTGCCTGGAGTGTAATGCGGAGGCGGACTGAAGCTTTCTTT. This translates into CAWSVMRRRTEAFF. V usage is TRBV30 and J usage is TRBJ1-1; D is unresolved. CDR1 is GTSNPN, CDR2 SVGIG, per germline (reference sequence). The germline V and J ends were trimmed by 0 bases and 5 bases, with 13 bases remaining between them. CDR3 size: 14 residues.

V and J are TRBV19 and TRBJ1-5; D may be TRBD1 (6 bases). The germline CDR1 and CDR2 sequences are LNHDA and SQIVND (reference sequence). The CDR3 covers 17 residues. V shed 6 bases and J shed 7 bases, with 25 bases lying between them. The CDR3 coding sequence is TGTGCCAGTAGCCCACACACGTCCGCAGGGGTCTCCCAGCCCCAGCATTTT. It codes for CASSPHTSAGVSQPQHF.

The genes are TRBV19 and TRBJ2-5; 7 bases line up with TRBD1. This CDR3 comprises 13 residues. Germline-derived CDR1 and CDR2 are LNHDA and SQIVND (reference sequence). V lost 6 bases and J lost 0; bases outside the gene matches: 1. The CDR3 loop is CASRGTDQETQYF. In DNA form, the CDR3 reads TGTGCCAGTAGAGGGACAGACCAAGAGACCCAGTACTTC.

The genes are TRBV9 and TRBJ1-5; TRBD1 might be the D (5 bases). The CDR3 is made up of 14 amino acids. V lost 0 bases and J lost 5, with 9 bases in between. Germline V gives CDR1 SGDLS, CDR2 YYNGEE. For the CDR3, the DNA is TGTGCCAGCAGCGTAGGGGGCACGGATCAGCCCCAGCATTTT. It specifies CASSVGGTDQPQHF.

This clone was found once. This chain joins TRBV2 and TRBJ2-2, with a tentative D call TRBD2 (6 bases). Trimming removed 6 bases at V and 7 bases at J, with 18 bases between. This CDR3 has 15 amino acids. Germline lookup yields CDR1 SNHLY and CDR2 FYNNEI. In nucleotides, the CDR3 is TGTGCCAGCAGATCGGGACTCTCAGAAGGCGGGGAGCTGTTTTTT. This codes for CASRSGLSEGGELFF.

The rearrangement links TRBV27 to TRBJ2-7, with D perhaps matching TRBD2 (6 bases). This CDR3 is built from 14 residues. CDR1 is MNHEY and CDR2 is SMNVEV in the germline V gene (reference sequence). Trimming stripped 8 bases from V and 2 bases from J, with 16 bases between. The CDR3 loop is CASGLGGGPYEQYF. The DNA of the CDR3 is TGTGCCAGCGGTCTGGGAGGAGGGCCCTACGAGCAGTACTTC.

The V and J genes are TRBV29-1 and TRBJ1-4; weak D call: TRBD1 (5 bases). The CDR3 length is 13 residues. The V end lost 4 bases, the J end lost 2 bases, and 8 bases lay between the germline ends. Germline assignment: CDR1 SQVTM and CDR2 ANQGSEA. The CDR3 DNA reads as TGCAGCGTTGGCACAGGCACTAATGAAAAACTGTTTTTT. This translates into CSVGTGTNEKLFF.

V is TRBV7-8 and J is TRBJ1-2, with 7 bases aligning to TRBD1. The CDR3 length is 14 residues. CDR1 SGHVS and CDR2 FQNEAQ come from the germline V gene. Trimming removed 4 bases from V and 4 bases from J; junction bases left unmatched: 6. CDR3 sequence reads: CASSSQGFVYGYTF. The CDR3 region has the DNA TGTGCCAGCAGCTCACAGGGGTTCGTCTATGGCTACACCTTC.

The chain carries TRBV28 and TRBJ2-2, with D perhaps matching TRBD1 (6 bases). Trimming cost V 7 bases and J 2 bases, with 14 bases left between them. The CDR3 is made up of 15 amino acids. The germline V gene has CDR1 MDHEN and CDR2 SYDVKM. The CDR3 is CASTLRTDNTGELFF. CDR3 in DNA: TGTGCCAGCACCCTCCGGACAGATAACACCGGGGAGCTGTTTTTT.

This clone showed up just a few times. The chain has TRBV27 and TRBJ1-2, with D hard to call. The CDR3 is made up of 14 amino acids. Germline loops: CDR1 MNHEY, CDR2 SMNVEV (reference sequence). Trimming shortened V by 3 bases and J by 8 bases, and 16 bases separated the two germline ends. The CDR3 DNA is TGTGCCAGCAGTTTTCGGGCGATCCCGGGGGGCTACACCTTC. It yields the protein CASSFRAIPGGYTF.

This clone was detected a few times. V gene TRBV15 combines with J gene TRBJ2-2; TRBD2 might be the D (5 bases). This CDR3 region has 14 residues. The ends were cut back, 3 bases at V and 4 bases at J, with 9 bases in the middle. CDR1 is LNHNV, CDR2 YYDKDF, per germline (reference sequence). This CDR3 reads CATSRRVGTGELFF. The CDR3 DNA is TGTGCCACCAGCAGGAGGGTGGGCACCGGGGAGCTGTTTTTT.

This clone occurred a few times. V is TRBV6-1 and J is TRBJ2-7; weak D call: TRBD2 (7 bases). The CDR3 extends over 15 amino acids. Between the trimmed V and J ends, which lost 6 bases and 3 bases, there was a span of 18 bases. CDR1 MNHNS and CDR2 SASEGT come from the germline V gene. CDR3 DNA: TGTGCCAGCAGGGGAGCGGGACACCATCTCTACGAGCAGTACTTC. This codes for CASRGAGHHLYEQYF.

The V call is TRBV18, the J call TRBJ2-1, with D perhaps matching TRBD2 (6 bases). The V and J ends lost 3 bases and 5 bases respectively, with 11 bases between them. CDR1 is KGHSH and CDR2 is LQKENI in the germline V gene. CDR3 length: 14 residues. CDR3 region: CASSPSGLNNEQFF. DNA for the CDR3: TGTGCCAGCTCACCCTCGGGACTTAACAATGAGCAGTTCTTC.

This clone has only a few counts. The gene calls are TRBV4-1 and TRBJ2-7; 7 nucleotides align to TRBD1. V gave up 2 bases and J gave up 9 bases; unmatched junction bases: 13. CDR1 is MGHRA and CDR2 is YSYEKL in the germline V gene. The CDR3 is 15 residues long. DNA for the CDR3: TGCGCCAGCAGCCAACCTGACAGGGATTACCCCGTGCAGTACTTC. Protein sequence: CASSQPDRDYPVQYF.

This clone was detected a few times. CDR3 loop: CAWGEYVGLPPETQYF. The DNA of the CDR3 is TGTGCCTGGGGCGAATATGTGGGACTACCCCCAGAGACCCAGTACTTC. The V call is TRBV30, the J call TRBJ2-5, with 7 nucleotides matching TRBD2. V lost 5 bases to trimming and J lost 4 bases; unmatched junction nucleotides: 16. This CDR3 is built from 16 residues. Per the germline V gene, CDR1 is GTSNPN and CDR2 is SVGIG (reference sequence).

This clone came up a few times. CDR3 nucleotide sequence: TGTGCCAGCAGCGTAGGATCAGGGGGAGCTCGGTACGAGCAGTACTTC. This encodes CASSVGSGGARYEQYF. The genes are TRBV9 and TRBJ2-7, with 7 nucleotides matching TRBD1. The CDR3 extends over 16 amino acids. Trimming removed 0 bases from V and 4 bases from J; junction bases left unmatched: 10. The germline CDR1 and CDR2 sequences are SGDLS and YYNGEE.